The 29 T cell receptor beta chains presented below share a single source sample, sequenced in a study of T cells in Graves' hyperthyroidism and ophthalmopathy. Amplification yielded TCR beta CDR3 regions, with RNA transcripts as the source. TCR CDR3 regions were first amplified by RT-PCR with HTBI primers. TCRdb reprocessed the multiplex PCR reads with MiXCR, giving one entry per CDR3 protein. The sample yields around 420,000 distinct CDR3 sequences, about 15% seen once. The sample consisted of blood. The source of these receptors is a woman aged 18-29 years with Graves' hyperthyroidism.

The V call is TRBV11-2, the J call TRBJ2-2; D possibly matches TRBD1 or TRBD2 (7 bases each). The length of the CDR3 is 17 residues. V was shortened by 5 bases and J by 7 bases, with 23 bases between the two germline ends. Germline lookup yields CDR1 SGHAT and CDR2 FQNNGV. This CDR3 reads CASSPRGGLASHGELFF. The CDR3 nucleotides are TGTGCCAGCAGCCCCAGGGGGGGGCTAGCTTCCCACGGGGAGCTGTTTTTT.

This clonotype showed up just a few times. The genes are TRBV4-1 and TRBJ1-2, with unresolved D. V lost 1 base and J lost 6, with 18 bases in between. The CDR3 extends over 16 amino acids. Germline CDR1 is MGHRA and CDR2 is YSYEKL. CDR3 in amino acids: CASSQAGMRSGDGYTF. The CDR3 DNA follows: TGCGCCAGCAGCCAAGCCGGCATGCGGAGCGGCGATGGCTACACCTTC.

This CDR3 is CASSLVHGRGGYGQPQHF. The CDR3 DNA reads as TGTGCCAGCAGCTTAGTTCACGGTAGAGGGGGCTACGGTCAGCCCCAGCATTTT. This rearrangement joins TRBV7-9 to TRBJ1-5, with 7 nucleotides matching TRBD1. There are 18 residues in the CDR3. J gave up 6 bases and V 1 base, and 15 bases lay outside the gene matches. Per the germline V gene, CDR1 is SEHNR and CDR2 is FQNEAQ (reference sequence).

The table lists this clonotype with a few counts. The chain joins TRBV20-1 to TRBJ1-6, with TRBD1 matching over 9 bases. Losses at the gene ends were 3 bases for V and 3 bases for J; bases not matched to a gene: 6. Germline V gene sequence: CDR1 DFQATT, CDR2 SNEGSKA (reference sequence). This CDR3 is 16 amino acids long. CDR3: CSASASDRGYNSPLHF. The CDR3 DNA reads TGCAGTGCTAGTGCCTCGGACAGGGGCTATAATTCACCCCTCCACTTT.

This clonotype was observed at least ten times. The chain recombines TRBV28 with TRBJ2-1; 7 bases match TRBD2. In germline, CDR1 is MDHEN, CDR2 SYDVKM. The J segment lost 2 bases and the V segment lost 2 bases, leaving 3 bases of the junction unmatched. The CDR3 consists of 15 residues. In DNA form, the CDR3 reads TGTGCCAGCAGTTTAGCTAGCGGTGCCTACAATGAGCAGTTCTTC. Translating gives CASSLASGAYNEQFF.

This clonotype has a count of ten or more. This chain uses TRBV2 with TRBJ2-1; D uncertain. The length of the CDR3 is 13 residues. Trimming shortened V by 2 bases and J by 9 bases, and 11 bases separated the two germline ends. Germline CDR1 SNHLY, CDR2 FYNNEI. In DNA form, the CDR3 reads TGTGCCAGCAGTGAACCTCCTGTCAGTGAGCAGTTCTTC. Protein sequence: CASSEPPVSEQFF.

This sequence joins TRBV20-1 and TRBJ2-7, with 7 bases matching TRBD1. Germline V gives CDR1 DFQATT, CDR2 SNEGSKA (reference sequence). V was pared by 6 bases and J by 2 bases, with 7 bases of the junction left unmatched. The CDR3 sequence is 13 residues long. In nucleotides, the CDR3 is TGCAGTGCAAGGGACAGCACAACCTACGAGCAGTACTTC. Its translation is CSARDSTTYEQYF.

As regards this clonotype: A read error is possible here, since a much larger clone lies one base away. The chain employs TRBV20-1 and TRBJ1-5, with no clear D. Trimming shortened V by 6 bases and J by 7 bases, and 16 bases separated the two germline ends. The CDR3 totals 13 residues. CDR1 is DFQATT, CDR2 SNEGSKA, per germline (reference sequence). The CDR3 sequence: CSANRVSGQPQHF. CDR3 nucleotide sequence: TGCAGTGCCAACCGGGTCTCGGGACAGCCCCAGCATTTT.

This clonotype has a handful of counts. This sequence joins TRBV7-9 and TRBJ1-6; D is perhaps TRBD1 (6 bases). Trimming pared 8 bases from V and 10 bases from J, leaving 15 bases between. Germline-derived CDR1 and CDR2 are SEHNR and FQNEAQ (reference sequence). The CDR3 covers 13 residues. CDR3 in amino acids: CASSRDKTSPLHF. The CDR3 bases are TGTGCCAGCTCGAGGGACAAAACCTCACCCCTCCACTTT.

DNA of the CDR3: TGTGCCAGCAGCCAATTAACAGGGCAAAGTTCGAACGCCGAAGCTTTCTTT. It codes for CASSQLTGQSSNAEAFF. The rearrangement joins TRBV3-1 to TRBJ1-1, with D tentatively TRBD1 (6 bases). Germline loops: CDR1 LGHDT, CDR2 YNNKEL (reference sequence). Trimming pared 2 bases from V and 8 bases from J, leaving 24 bases between. The CDR3 consists of 17 residues.

The table lists this clonotype with a few counts. This rearrangement joins TRBV7-2 to TRBJ2-2; the match to TRBD1 covers 8 bases. The CDR3 has 16 residues. V lost 2 bases, J lost 4 bases, and 6 bases stayed unmatched. The germline V gene encodes CDR1 SGHTA and CDR2 FQGNSA. CDR3 bases: TGTGCCAGCAGCTTACAGGGGGCGCAGGGCACCGGGGAGCTGTTTTTT. Its protein product is CASSLQGAQGTGELFF.

This chain connects TRBV5-1 to TRBJ1-1, with D unclear. CDR1 is SGHRS, CDR2 YFSETQ, per germline. Trimming cost V 1 base and J 2 bases, with 12 bases left between them. The CDR3 length is 15 residues. The CDR3 loop reads CASSLLGGQNTEAFF. As DNA, the CDR3 is TGCGCCAGCAGCTTGCTGGGTGGCCAAAACACTGAAGCTTTCTTT.

This clonotype was seen repeatedly, ten times or more. The chain has TRBV12-3 or TRBV12-4 and TRBJ2-1, with 12 bases fitting TRBD2. V was clipped by 7 bases and J by 5 bases; unmatched bases: 6. The CDR3 is 15 residues long. The CDR3 here is CASKRTSGAHNEQFF. Written as DNA, the CDR3 is TGTGCCAGCAAAAGGACTAGCGGGGCTCACAATGAGCAGTTCTTC.

This clonotype was observed at least ten times. The chain is built from TRBV5-1 and TRBJ1-2, with 9 bases aligning to TRBD1. Looked up from germline, CDR1 is SGHRS and CDR2 is YFSETQ. The CDR3 loop spans 15 amino acids. V trimming: 3 bases; J trimming: 3 bases; junction bases outside the gene matches: 6. The CDR3 reads CASSSSTGGDYGYTF. Here the CDR3 DNA reads TGCGCCAGCAGCTCCTCGACAGGGGGGGACTATGGCTACACCTTC.

This clonotype was detected ten times or more. V gene TRBV10-3 combines with J gene TRBJ2-3; TRBD1 or TRBD2 may be the D gene (5 bases each). The CDR3 has 16 amino acids. Germline CDR1 and CDR2: ENHRY and SYGVKD. V dropped 7 bases and J dropped 3 bases, with 20 bases sitting between them. CDR3 region: CAIMDTGAVWTDTQYF. The CDR3 DNA sequence: TGTGCCATCATGGACACCGGGGCGGTCTGGACAGATACGCAGTATTTT.

This clonotype was counted many times. V is TRBV9 and J is TRBJ2-7; 9 bases line up with TRBD1. Germline V gives CDR1 SGDLS, CDR2 YYNGEE. This CDR3 has 15 residues. V lost 4 bases, J lost 5 bases, and 10 bases stayed unmatched. The CDR3 spells CASSSAGTGFHEQYF. The CDR3 nucleotides are TGTGCCAGCAGCTCCGCCGGGACAGGGTTCCACGAGCAGTACTTC.

This clonotype came up many times. V usage is TRBV29-1 and J usage is TRBJ2-5, with D maybe TRBD1 (6 bases). The CDR3 extends over 13 amino acids. V shed 3 bases and J shed 2 bases, with 10 bases lying between them. The germline CDR1 and CDR2 sequences are SQVTM and ANQGSEA. CDR3 amino acids: CSVDKGEQETQYF. In DNA, the CDR3 is TGCAGCGTTGACAAGGGGGAACAAGAGACCCAGTACTTC.

The chain joins TRBV20-1 to TRBJ2-2, with 14 bases fitting TRBD2. J lost 0 bases, V lost 0 bases, and 6 bases had no gene match. The CDR3 length is 19 residues. Germline V gene lookup returns CDR1 DFQATT and CDR2 SNEGSKA (reference sequence). This CDR3 is CSARDGGTSGSSNTGELFF. As DNA, the CDR3 is TGCAGTGCTAGAGATGGGGGGACTAGCGGGAGTTCGAACACCGGGGAGCTGTTTTTT.

This clonotype was recorded a few times. The V gene is TRBV30, the J gene TRBJ2-1, with 9 positions matching TRBD1. V trimming: 5 bases; J trimming: 8 bases; junction bases outside the gene matches: 1. CDR3 length equals 11 residues. Germline V gives CDR1 GTSNPN, CDR2 SVGIG (reference sequence). The CDR3 is CAWRTGDEQFF. In DNA form, the CDR3 reads TGTGCCTGGCGGACAGGGGATGAGCAGTTCTTC. Full variable domain (remainder filled in from reference TRBV30 and TRBJ2-1): SQTIHQWPATLVQPVGSPLSLECTVEGTSNPNLYWYRQAAGRGLQLLFYSVGIGQISSEVPQNLSASRPQDRQFILSSKKLLLSDSGFYLCAWRTGDEQFFGPGTRLTVL.

A remark on this clonotype: Lacking the conserved final phenylalanine or tryptophan, this CDR3 likely reflects a read error. V usage is TRBV12-3 or TRBV12-4 and J usage is TRBJ1-6; D not resolved. The CDR3 consists of 13 residues. V was shortened by 2 bases and J by 10 bases, with 9 bases between the two germline ends. The chain's CDR3 is CASSLFRGSPLHL. The CDR3, as DNA: TGTGCCAGCAGTTTATTTCGAGGATCACCCCTCCACTTG.

This clonotype was detected many times. The chain joins TRBV5-1 to TRBJ2-7; 8 bases fit TRBD1. Germline V lookup: CDR1 SGHRS, CDR2 YFSETQ. J lost 3 bases, V lost 4 bases, and 6 bases had no gene match. The CDR3 is 14 amino acids. The CDR3, as DNA: TGCGCCAGCAGCCAGGACAGGGTGAACTACGAGCAGTACTTC. Translating it yields CASSQDRVNYEQYF. Full variable domain (missing parts from reference TRBV5-1 and TRBJ2-7): KAGVTQTPRYLIKTRGQQVTLSCSPISGHRSVSWYQQTPGQGLQFLFEYFSETQRNKGNFPGRFSGRQFSNSRSEMNVSTLELGDSALYLCASSQDRVNYEQYFGPGTRLTVT.

The gene calls are TRBV2 and TRBJ1-1, with unresolved D. The V and J ends lost 1 base and 8 bases respectively, with 8 bases between them. CDR3 length: 12 residues. CDR1 SNHLY and CDR2 FYNNEI come from the germline V gene. Here the CDR3 reads CASSEEGPEAFF. CDR3 sequence (DNA): TGTGCCAGCAGTGAAGAAGGTCCCGAAGCTTTCTTT.

This clonotype was picked up many times. This chain connects TRBV28 to TRBJ1-2; weak D call: TRBD1 (5 bases). Trimming took 2 bases from V and 7 from J, leaving 5 bases between them. CDR1 MDHEN and CDR2 SYDVKM come from the germline V gene. The CDR3 is 11 residues long. The CDR3 sequence: CASSLQGGYTF. CDR3 in DNA: TGTGCCAGCAGTTTACAGGGTGGCTACACCTTC.

This clonotype was seen a few times. The CDR3 DNA reads TGTGCCAGCAGTTACGATATGGGGGGAGTTACCTATATGTGGACCGGGGAGCTGTTTTTT. Translation: CASSYDMGGVTYMWTGELFF. The V call is TRBV6-2 or TRBV6-3, the J call TRBJ2-2; D might be TRBD2 (6 bases). CDR1 is MNHEY, CDR2 SVGEGT, per germline. This CDR3 has 20 amino acids. Trimming cost V 2 bases and J 5 bases, with 27 bases left between them.

The chain couples TRBV5-1 to TRBJ2-1, with TRBD2 identical over 7 bases. With V trimmed by 5 bases and J by 8 bases, 19 bases remained unmatched. Looked up from germline, CDR1 is SGHRS and CDR2 is YFSETQ. This CDR3 comprises 17 residues. The CDR3 DNA is TGCGCCAGCAGTCCTACTTGGGAGGGGCTCGGAGTTGATGAGCAGTTCTTC. Protein sequence: CASSPTWEGLGVDEQFF.

There are many counts of this clonotype. CDR3 residues: CASSYRDASYEQYF. CDR3 bases: TGCGCCAGCAGCTACCGCGACGCGAGCTACGAGCAGTACTTC. This chain uses TRBV5-1 with TRBJ2-7; no reliable D call. The CDR3 loop spans 14 amino acids. V lost 3 bases and J lost 3, with 13 bases in between. Germline V gene lookup returns CDR1 SGHRS and CDR2 YFSETQ.

The chain links TRBV30 to TRBJ1-5; tentative D call: TRBD1 (6 bases). Trimming stripped 6 bases from V and 7 bases from J, with 16 bases between. Germline assignment: CDR1 GTSNPN and CDR2 SVGIG (reference sequence). The CDR3 loop spans 13 amino acids. The CDR3 here is CACTGKGSQPQHF. CDR3 nucleotide sequence: TGTGCCTGCACAGGGAAGGGTAGCCAGCCCCAGCATTTT. The variable domain in full, completed from reference TRBV30 and TRBJ1-5, reads SQTIHQWPATLVQPVGSPLSLECTVEGTSNPNLYWYRQAAGRGLQLLFYSVGIGQISSEVPQNLSASRPQDRQFILSSKKLLLSDSGFYLCACTGKGSQPQHFGDGTRLSIL.

This clonotype was counted at least ten times. This chain links TRBV5-1 with TRBJ1-3, with D unresolved. With 0 bases removed from V and 0 bases from J, the gap between germline ends came to 16 bases. Germline V CDR1 and CDR2: SGHRS, YFSETQ. The CDR3 is 18 amino acids. The CDR3 sequence: CASSLELVSGFSGNTIYF. CDR3 DNA: TGCGCCAGCAGCTTGGAGTTAGTCAGCGGATTCTCTGGAAACACCATATATTTT.

On this clonotype: A much larger clone is a single base away; this may be a read error. This chain links TRBV5-1 with TRBJ1-5; a possible D gene is TRBD1 (6 bases). CDR3 length: 15 residues. V lost 0 bases and J lost 8, with 15 bases in between. CDR1 and CDR2 (germline): SGHRS, YFSETQ. The CDR3 here is CASSLEDSYNKPQHF. Written as DNA, the CDR3 is TGCGCCAGCAGCTTGGAGGACAGTTATAATAAGCCCCAGCATTTT.